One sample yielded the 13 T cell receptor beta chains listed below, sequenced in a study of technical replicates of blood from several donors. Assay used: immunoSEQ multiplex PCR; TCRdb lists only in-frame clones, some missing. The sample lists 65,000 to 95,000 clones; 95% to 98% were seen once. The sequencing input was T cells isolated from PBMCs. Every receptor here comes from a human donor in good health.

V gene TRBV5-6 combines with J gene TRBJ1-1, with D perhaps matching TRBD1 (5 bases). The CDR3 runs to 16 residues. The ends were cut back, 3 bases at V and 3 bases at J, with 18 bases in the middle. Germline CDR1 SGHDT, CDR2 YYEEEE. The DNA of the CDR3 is TGTGCCAGCAGCTGGGGAGGGGTGCATGGCCACACTGAAGCTTTCTTT. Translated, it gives CASSWGGVHGHTEAFF.

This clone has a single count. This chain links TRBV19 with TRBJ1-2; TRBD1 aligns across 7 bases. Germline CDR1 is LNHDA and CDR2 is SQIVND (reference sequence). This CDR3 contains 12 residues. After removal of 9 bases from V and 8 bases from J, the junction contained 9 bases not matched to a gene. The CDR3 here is CASLQGSGGYTF. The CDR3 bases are TGTGCCAGCCTACAGGGGTCTGGGGGCTACACCTTC.

DNA for the CDR3: TGCGCCAGCAGTGAGTCGAGTCGGTCTGAAGCTTTCTTT. Amino acid sequence: CASSESSRSEAFF. The J gene is TRBJ1-1, the V gene TRBV10-1; no definite D call. The CDR3 runs to 13 residues. Germline V gene data show CDR1 as WNHNN and CDR2 as SYGVQD (reference sequence). The V end was cut by 0 bases, the J end by 6 bases, with 8 bases between.

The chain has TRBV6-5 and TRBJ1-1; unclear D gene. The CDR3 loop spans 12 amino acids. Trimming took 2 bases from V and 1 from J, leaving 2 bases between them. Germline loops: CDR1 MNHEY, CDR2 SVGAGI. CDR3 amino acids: CASSYRNTEAFF. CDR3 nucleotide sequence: TGTGCCAGCAGTTACCGGAACACTGAAGCTTTCTTT.

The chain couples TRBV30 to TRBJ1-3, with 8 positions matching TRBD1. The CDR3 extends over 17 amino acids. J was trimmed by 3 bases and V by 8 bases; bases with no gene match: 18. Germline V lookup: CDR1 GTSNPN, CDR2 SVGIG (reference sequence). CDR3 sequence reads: CAGYQSDRGHFGNTIYF. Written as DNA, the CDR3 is TGTGCCGGATACCAATCTGACAGGGGACATTTTGGAAACACCATATATTTT.

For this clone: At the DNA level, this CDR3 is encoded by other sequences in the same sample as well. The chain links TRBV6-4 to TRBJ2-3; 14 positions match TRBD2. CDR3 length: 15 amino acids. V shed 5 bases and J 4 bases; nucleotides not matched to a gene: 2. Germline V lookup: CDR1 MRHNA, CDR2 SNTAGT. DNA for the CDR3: TGTGCCAGCAGTCGGACTAGCGGGGGGTCAGATACGCAGTATTTT. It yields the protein CASSRTSGGSDTQYF.

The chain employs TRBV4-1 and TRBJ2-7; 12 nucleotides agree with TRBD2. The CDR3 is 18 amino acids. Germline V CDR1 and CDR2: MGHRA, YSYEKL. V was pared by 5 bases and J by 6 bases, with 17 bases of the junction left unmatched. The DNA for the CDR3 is TGCGCCAGCAGCTCCCCTACCGGGACTAGCGGGCCGAGTAGCGAGCAGTACTTC. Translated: CASSSPTGTSGPSSEQYF.

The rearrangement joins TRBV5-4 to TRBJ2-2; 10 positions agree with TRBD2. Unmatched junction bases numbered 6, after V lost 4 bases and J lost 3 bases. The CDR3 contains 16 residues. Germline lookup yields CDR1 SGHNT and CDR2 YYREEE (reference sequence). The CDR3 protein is CASSPGLAVHTGELFF. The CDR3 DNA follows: TGTGCCAGCAGCCCCGGACTAGCGGTCCACACCGGGGAGCTGTTTTTT.

CDR3 nucleotide sequence: TGTGCCAGCAGCCTCAGCTCCTACGAGCAGTACTTC. Translating it yields CASSLSSYEQYF. The chain couples TRBV4-2 to TRBJ2-7; D is unclear. Trimming left V 4 bases short and J 0 bases short, with 4 bases between. The CDR3 is made up of 12 amino acids. Per germline, CDR1 LGHNA and CDR2 YNFKEQ.

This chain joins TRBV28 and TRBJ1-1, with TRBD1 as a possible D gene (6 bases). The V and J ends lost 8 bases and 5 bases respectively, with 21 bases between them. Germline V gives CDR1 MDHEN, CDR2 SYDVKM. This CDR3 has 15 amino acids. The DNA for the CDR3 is TGTGCCAGCCAACCACTGACGGCGAGGGGGACTGAAGCTTTCTTT. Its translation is CASQPLTARGTEAFF.

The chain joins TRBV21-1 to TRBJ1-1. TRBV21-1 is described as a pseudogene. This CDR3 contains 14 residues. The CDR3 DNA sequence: TGTGCCAGCAGCCTCACCCGAGCTAGCACTGAAGCTTTCTTT. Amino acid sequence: CASSLTRASTEAFF.

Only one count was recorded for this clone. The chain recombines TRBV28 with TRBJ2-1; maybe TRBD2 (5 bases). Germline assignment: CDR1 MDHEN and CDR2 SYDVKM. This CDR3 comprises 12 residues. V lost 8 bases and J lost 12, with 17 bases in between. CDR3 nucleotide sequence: TGTGCCAGCTCGAGCGGCGGAGTATGGCAGTTCTTC. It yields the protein CASSSGGVWQFF.

This CDR3 reads CAITRGNWNEQFF. CDR3 coding DNA: TGTGCCATCACAAGAGGAAATTGGAATGAGCAGTTCTTC. This chain joins TRBV10-3 and TRBJ2-1; D gene unclear. CDR3 length equals 13 residues. Trimming stripped 7 bases from V and 7 bases from J, with 14 bases between. Germline V gene data show CDR1 as ENHRY and CDR2 as SYGVKD.